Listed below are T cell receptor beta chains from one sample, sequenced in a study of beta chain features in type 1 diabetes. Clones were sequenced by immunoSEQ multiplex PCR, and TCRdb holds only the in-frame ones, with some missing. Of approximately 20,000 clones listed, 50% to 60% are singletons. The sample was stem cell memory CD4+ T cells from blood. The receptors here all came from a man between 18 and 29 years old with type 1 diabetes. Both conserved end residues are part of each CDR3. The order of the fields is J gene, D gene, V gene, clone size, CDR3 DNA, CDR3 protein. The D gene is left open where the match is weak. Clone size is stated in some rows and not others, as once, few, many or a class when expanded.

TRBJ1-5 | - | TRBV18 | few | TGTGCCAGCAGTGGGGGCCCGTTGTCGTCCCAGCATTTT | CASSGGPLSSQHF
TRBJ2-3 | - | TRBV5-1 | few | TGCGCCAGCAGGCTCGGAGCTTCAGATACGCAGTATTTT | CASRLGASDTQYF
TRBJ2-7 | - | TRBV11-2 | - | TGTGCCAGCAGCATAGGGGGGGTCGGGTCCTACGAGCAGTACTTC | CASSIGGVGSYEQYF
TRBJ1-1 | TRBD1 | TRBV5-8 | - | TGTGCCAGCAGCTTAGACAGGGGGAACACTGAAGCTTTCTTT | CASSLDRGNTEAFF
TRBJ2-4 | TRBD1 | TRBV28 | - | TGTGCCAGCAGTTTGGTCGGGACAGGGGGAAACATTCAGTACTTC | CASSLVGTGGNIQYF
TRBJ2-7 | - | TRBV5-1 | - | TGCGCCAGCAGCTTGCGTCCGGGTCAGCACGAGCAGTACTTC | CASSLRPGQHEQYF
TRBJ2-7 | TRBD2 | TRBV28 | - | TGTGCCAGCAGTCTACTAGCGGGACGTTACGAGCAGTACTTC | CASSLLAGRYEQYF
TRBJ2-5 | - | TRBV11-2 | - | TGTGCCAGCAGCTTAGGGGGAGCGGAGACCCAGTACTTC | CASSLGGAETQYF
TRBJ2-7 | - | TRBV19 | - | TGTGCCAGTAGCGCAACTAGTTTCTACGAGCAGTACTTC | CASSATSFYEQYF
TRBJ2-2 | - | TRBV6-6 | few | TGTGCCAGCAGATCAGGACAGAAAAACACCGGGGAGCTGTTTTTT | CASRSGQKNTGELFF
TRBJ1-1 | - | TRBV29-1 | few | TGCAGCGTTGCAGGGGTTCTGAACACTGAAGCTTTCTTT | CSVAGVLNTEAFF
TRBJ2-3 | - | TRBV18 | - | TGTGCCAGCTCCTGGTCCTCACTCACAGATACGCAGTATTTT | CASSWSSLTDTQYF
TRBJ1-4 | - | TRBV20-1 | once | TGCAGTGCTAGAGATCAGGAAAAACTGTTTTTT | CSARDQEKLFF
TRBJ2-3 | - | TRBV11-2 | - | TGTGCCAGCAGCTTAGTTTCTCGCACAGATACGCAGTATTTT | CASSLVSRTDTQYF
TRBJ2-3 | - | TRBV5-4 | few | TGTGCCAGCAGCCTTAGCGGAAACAATCCAGATACGCAGTATTTT | CASSLSGNNPDTQYF
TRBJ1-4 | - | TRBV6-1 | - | TGTGCCAGCAGTGAATTGGGAGGGGCTGAAAAACTGTTTTTT | CASSELGGAEKLFF
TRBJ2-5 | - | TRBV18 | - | TGTGCCAGCTCACGCGGGGTGACATGGCAAGAGACCCAGTACTTC | CASSRGVTWQETQYF
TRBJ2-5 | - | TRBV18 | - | TGTGCCAGCTGCACCGGGGAACAAGAGACCCAGTACTTC | CASCTGEQETQYF
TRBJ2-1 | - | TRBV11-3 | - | TGTGCCAGCGGTCTACCCGGAGGGGATGAGCAGTTCTTC | CASGLPGGDEQFF
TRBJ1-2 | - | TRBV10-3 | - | TGTGCCATCAGTGAACAGACACCAACGTATGGCTACACCTTC | CAISEQTPTYGYTF
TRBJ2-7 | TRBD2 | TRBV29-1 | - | TGCAGCGTCCTACTAGCGATTGCCTCCTACGAGCAGTACTTC | CSVLLAIASYEQYF
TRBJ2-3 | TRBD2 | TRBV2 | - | TGTGCCAGCAGTGCGGGGCTAGCGGGAGACACAGATACGCAGTATTTT | CASSAGLAGDTDTQYF
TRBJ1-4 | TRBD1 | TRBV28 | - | TGTGCCAGCAGTCTGGGGACAGCCTCAATCCCACGGGAAAAACTGTTTTTT | CASSLGTASIPREKLFF
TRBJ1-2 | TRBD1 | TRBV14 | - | TGTGCCAGCAGCCAGAGTCCGGGACAGGGTGTAGGAGTGGTTGCCTACACCTTC | CASSQSPGQGVGVVAYTF
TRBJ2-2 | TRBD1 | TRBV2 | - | TGTGCCAGCTTACCGGGACAGGGGTTAAACACCGGGGAGCTGTTTTTT | CASLPGQGLNTGELFF
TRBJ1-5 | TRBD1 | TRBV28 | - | TGTGCCAGCAGCCTCGGACAGGGGGGTCAGCCCCAGCATTTT | CASSLGQGGQPQHF
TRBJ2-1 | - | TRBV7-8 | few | TGTGCCAGCAGCCCATTTAATGAGCAGTTCTTC | CASSPFNEQFF
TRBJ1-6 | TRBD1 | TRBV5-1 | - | TGCGCCAGCAGCTTGAAGGGGACAGGGGCGGGCCTTGAGCCCCTCCACTTT | CASSLKGTGAGLEPLHF
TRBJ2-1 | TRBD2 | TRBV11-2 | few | TGTGCCAGCAGTTTAGGACTAGCGGGGGGTGTCGATGAGCAGTTCTTC | CASSLGLAGGVDEQFF
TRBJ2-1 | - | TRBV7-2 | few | TGTGCCAGCAGCTTAGGAGGTACGGCATACAATGAGCAGTTCTTC | CASSLGGTAYNEQFF
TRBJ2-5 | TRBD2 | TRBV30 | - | TGTGCCTGGAGTAAGAGCGGGGGGGCACTAAGCCGCTACAAGCAGTACTTC | CAWSKSGGALSRYKQYF
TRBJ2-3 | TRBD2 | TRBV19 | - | TGTGCCAGTAGCGACCGCGGGACTAGAGGCACAGATACGCAGTATTTT | CASSDRGTRGTDTQYF
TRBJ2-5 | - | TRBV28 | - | TGTGCCAGCGGGAGGAGCGACCAAGAGACCCAGTACTTC | CASGRSDQETQYF
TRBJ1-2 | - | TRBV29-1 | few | TGCAGCGTTGCGACAGGACCTAACTATGGCTACACCTTC | CSVATGPNYGYTF
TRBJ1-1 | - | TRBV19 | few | TGTGCCACTAAATGGGCAGAACAGAACACTGAAGCTTTCTTT | CATKWAEQNTEAFF
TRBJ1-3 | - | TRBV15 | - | TGTGCCACCAGCAGAGACCCGGGGGGTGGAAACACCATATATTTT | CATSRDPGGGNTIYF